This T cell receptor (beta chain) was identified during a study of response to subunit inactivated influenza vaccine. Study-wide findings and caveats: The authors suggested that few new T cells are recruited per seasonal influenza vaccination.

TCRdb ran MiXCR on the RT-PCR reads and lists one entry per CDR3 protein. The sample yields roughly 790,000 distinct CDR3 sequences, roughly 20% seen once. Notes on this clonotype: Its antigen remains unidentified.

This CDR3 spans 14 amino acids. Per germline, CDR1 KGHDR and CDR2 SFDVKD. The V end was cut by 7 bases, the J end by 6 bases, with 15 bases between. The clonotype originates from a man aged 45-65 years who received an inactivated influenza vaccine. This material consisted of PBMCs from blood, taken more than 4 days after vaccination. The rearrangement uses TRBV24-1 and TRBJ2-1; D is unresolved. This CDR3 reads CATRGKGPSNEQFF. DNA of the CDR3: TGTGCCACCAGGGGAAAAGGCCCGAGCAATGAGCAGTTCTTC.